This T cell receptor beta chain emerged from a study of blood T cell repertoires in COVID-19. Background on the study: Samples of COVID-19 (acute and convalescent) were obtained from the United States, Italy and Spain.

The table came from immunoSEQ multiplex PCR; TCRdb's copy has only in-frame clones and leaves some out. The sample has under 300,000 clones, around nine tenths seen once; the top ten hold around 3.1%. The CDR3 loop spans 13 amino acids. The V and J ends lost 6 bases and 3 bases, in that order; junction bases with no gene match: 3. CDR1 is LGHDT, CDR2 YNNKEL, per germline (reference sequence). The sequenced material came from PBMCs or T cells enriched from blood (not recorded which). This TCR was recovered from a woman in her forties who had been exposed to COVID-19. The chain has TRBV3-1 (or the pseudogene TRBV3-2) and TRBJ1-2; 8 positions match TRBD1. CDR3 sequence reads: CASSTTGDYGYTF. The CDR3 nucleotides read TGTGCCAGCAGTACGACAGGGGACTATGGCTACACCTTC.